This section outlines one TCR beta chain sequence together with its context. The ends lost 9 bases at V and 8 bases at J; junction bases unmatched: 12. Looked up from germline, CDR1 is LNHDA and CDR2 is SQIVND (reference sequence). This CDR3 contains 14 residues. Naive CD8 isolation took CD45RO-negative cells positively selected for CCR7 and excluded terminally differentiated effector memory CD45RA+ cells. This entry comes from a study of shared clonotypes between healthy human individuals. Some clones are missing from TCRdb's copy, which holds only in-frame ones; the method was immunoSEQ multiplex PCR. The profile shows about 680,000 clones, 92% of them singletons.

This clonotype was obtained from a man aged 30 to 39 in good health. Sequenced input: naive CD8+ T cells sorted from blood. The rearrangement joins TRBV19 to TRBJ1-4, with 7 bases fitting TRBD1. The CDR3 DNA is TGTGCCAGCCACGACCAGGGGGTTTACGAAAAACTGTTTTTT. Its protein is CASHDQGVYEKLFF. Together with reference TRBV19 and TRBJ1-4, the CDR3 gives the full variable domain: DGGITQSPKYLFRKEGQNVTLSCEQNLNHDAMYWYRQDPGQGLRLIYYSQIVNDFQKGDIAEGYSVSREKKESFPLTVTSAQKNPTAFYLCASHDQGVYEKLFFGSGTQLSVL.